The clone carrying this TCR beta chain was recorded only once. What it binds is not known. This record comes from a study of cytomegalovirus exposure and HLA in healthy donors. Whole-study results and caveats: Clusters of TCRs from the first cohort tended to co-occur in the approximately 130 validation repertoires (as a later analysis found). The study listed 164 cytomegalovirus-associated TCR beta chains.

The assay was immunoSEQ multiplex PCR, and TCRdb's table has in-frame clones only and misses some. The repertoire holds some 330,000 clones, with 86% as singletons. Separate from the approximately 700-subject first cohort was the approximately 120-subject validation cohort, to which the donors belonged. The length of the CDR3 is 11 residues. Germline-derived CDR1 and CDR2 are MNHEY and SVGAGI. The ends were cut back, 8 bases at V and 4 bases at J, with 8 bases in the middle. The chain carries TRBV6-5 and TRBJ1-2; D remains ambiguous. The clonotype comes from a woman aged 18-30 years in good health and CMV-seronegative. Sequencing was carried out using PBMCs. In DNA, the CDR3 is TGTGCCAGCCTGGGGAGCTATGGCTACACCTTC. It translates to CASLGSYGYTF.